This T cell receptor (beta chain) is drawn from a study of a mutant IDH1 vaccine in newly diagnosed glioma. As for the study in general: Treatment recipients were about 60% male and around 40% female, and their mean age was around 37 years. Those enrolled had earlier been treated with radiotherapy, temozolomide, or both, mostly both.

Time point: baseline, week 1 (first vaccination visit). The treatment is: pre-vaccination baseline after standard-of-care therapy. Here immunoSEQ multiplex PCR was the method, and the copy in TCRdb shows in-frame clones only, minus some. The repertoire holds around 15,000 clones, with nearly 97% as singletons. The CDR3 loop spans 14 amino acids. Germline V lookup: CDR1 SEHNR, CDR2 FQNEAQ (reference sequence). V lost 1 base and J 8 bases, leaving 13 bases between the germline ends. The specimen comprised peripheral blood mononuclear cells (PBMCs), sampled from a glioma patient treated with radiotherapy, temozolomide or both. The gene calls are TRBV7-9 and TRBJ2-3; tentatively, D is TRBD1 (5 bases). The sequence came from a woman under 30 with glioma. Some clones in this sample may be carry-over from other donors' samples. The CDR3 region has the DNA TGTGCCAGCAGCTTAGAAGGGGATAGAGGTACGCAGTATTTT. Translating it yields CASSLEGDRGTQYF.